Each of the 27 T cell receptor beta chains below was sequenced from the same sample in a study of blood T cell repertoires in COVID-19. Profiling relied on immunoSEQ multiplex PCR, and the TCRdb table lists in-frame clones only, not all of them. The sample lists around 150,000 clones; 82% were seen once. The material sequenced was peripheral blood. The receptors derive from a woman older than 75 with acute or convalescent COVID-19.

DNA of the CDR3: TGTGCCAGCAGCTCCCGGTTGGCGGCTAATGAAAAACTGTTTTTT. This encodes CASSSRLAANEKLFF. The chain combines TRBV7-2 with TRBJ1-4; D not resolved. V lost 4 bases to trimming and J lost 3 bases, with 12 bases between them. The germline V gene has CDR1 SGHTA and CDR2 FQGNSA. This CDR3 region has 15 residues.

This chain connects TRBV11-3 to TRBJ1-1, with 8 bases that match TRBD1. Germline lookup yields CDR1 SGHNT and CDR2 YENEEA. The length of the CDR3 is 15 residues. J gave up 3 bases and V 1 base, and 4 bases lay outside the gene matches. CDR3 protein: CASSLGTGKDTEAFF. Here the CDR3 DNA reads TGTGCCAGCAGCTTAGGGACAGGGAAGGACACTGAAGCTTTCTTT. The full variable domain, completed using reference TRBV11-3 and TRBJ1-1, is EAGVVQSPRYKIIEKKQPVAFWCNPISGHNTLYWYLQNLGQGPELLIRYENEEAVDDSQLPKDRFSAERLKGVDSTLKIQPAELGDSAVYLCASSLGTGKDTEAFFGQGTRLTVV.

On this clone: It is unclear where the CDR3 begins or ends on the DNA, so no DNA is shown, and the CDR3 is as TCRdb lists it. The rearrangement joins TRBV7-9 to TRBJ1-1; TRBD1, the table's D call, was not compared with the DNA. Germline V gene lookup returns CDR1 SEHNR and CDR2 FQNEAQ (reference sequence). The CDR3 totals 15 residues, both ends included. The CDR3 sequence is CASSLDSSGASKLSF.

The CDR3 reads CASSLIGTSGRGEQFF. CDR3 nucleotides: TGTGCCAGCAGCCTGATAGGGACTAGCGGGAGAGGTGAGCAGTTCTTC. The V gene is TRBV14, the J gene TRBJ2-1; 14 bases fit TRBD2. Trimming cost V 4 bases and J 9 bases; bases outside gene matches: 8. CDR3 length: 16 amino acids. Germline values: CDR1 SGHDN, CDR2 FVKESK. The complete variable domain, with remaining parts taken from reference TRBV14 and TRBJ2-1, reads EAGVTQFPSHSVIEKGQTVTLRCDPISGHDNLYWYRRVMGKEIKFLLHFVKESKQDESGMPNNRFLAERTGGTYSTLKVQPAELEDSGVYFCASSLIGTSGRGEQFFGPGTRLTVL.

The J gene is TRBJ1-6, the V gene TRBV7-9; 9 bases line up with TRBD1. Looked up from germline, CDR1 is SEHNR and CDR2 is FQNEAQ (reference sequence). Trimming cost V 5 bases and J 10 bases; bases outside gene matches: 15. The length of the CDR3 is 17 residues. In nucleotides, the CDR3 is TGTGCCAGCAGCCGCCAGGGAGCGGGGACAGGGACCTCACCCCTCCACTTT. Its protein is CASSRQGAGTGTSPLHF.

The V gene is TRBV4-2, the J gene TRBJ2-7, with 10 bases aligning to TRBD1. V lost 1 base and J lost 3; bases outside the gene matches: 12. Germline V CDR1 and CDR2: LGHNA, YNFKEQ. The CDR3 is made up of 18 amino acids. DNA of the CDR3: TGTGCCAGCAGCCAAGCCCAGGGTGTGCGGACAGGGGGCTACGAGCAGTACTTC. It codes for CASSQAQGVRTGGYEQYF.

The V gene is TRBV5-1, the J gene TRBJ2-1; perhaps TRBD1 as D (6 bases). V was trimmed by 0 bases and J by 9 bases, leaving 13 bases between them. Per germline, CDR1 SGHRS and CDR2 YFSETQ. The CDR3 is 14 residues long. The CDR3 sequence: CASSLGGLASEQFF. CDR3 bases: TGCGCCAGCAGCTTGGGGGGGCTAGCTTCTGAGCAGTTCTTC.

The chain has TRBV30 and TRBJ1-1, with 7 bases matching TRBD1. Germline V gene lookup returns CDR1 GTSNPN and CDR2 SVGIG (reference sequence). CDR3 size: 12 residues. The ends lost 3 bases at V and 10 bases at J; junction bases unmatched: 8. The CDR3 is CAWSPMQGGAFF. The CDR3 DNA follows: TGTGCCTGGAGCCCAATGCAGGGGGGAGCTTTCTTT.

The chain employs TRBV6-5 and TRBJ1-2; D unclear. Trimming cost V 7 bases and J 1 base, with 7 bases left between them. This CDR3 is 12 amino acids long. Germline lookup yields CDR1 MNHEY and CDR2 SVGAGI. This chain's CDR3 is CASKEYNYGYTF. The CDR3 coding sequence is TGTGCCAGCAAGGAGTATAACTATGGCTACACCTTC.

V usage is TRBV19 and J usage is TRBJ2-1; 12 nucleotides match TRBD2. This CDR3 has 15 amino acids. The ends lost 1 base at V and 9 bases at J; junction bases unmatched: 4. The germline V gene has CDR1 LNHDA and CDR2 SQIVND (reference sequence). CDR3 sequence: CASSIVLAGGAEQFF. The CDR3 bases are TGTGCCAGTAGTATAGTGCTAGCGGGAGGGGCTGAGCAGTTCTTC.

Only a few counts were recorded for this clone. The V gene is TRBV6-1, the J gene TRBJ1-6, with a possible D match to TRBD1 (5 bases). Germline assignment: CDR1 MNHNS and CDR2 SASEGT. This CDR3 spans 11 amino acids. Trimming removed 3 bases at V and 14 bases at J, with 8 bases between. The CDR3 DNA reads TGTGCCAGCAGTGATGGCAGGGCCCTCCACTTT. Its protein product is CASSDGRALHF.

This clone was seen only once. The genes are TRBV12-3 or TRBV12-4 and TRBJ2-3; D remains unclear. Trimming shortened V by 4 bases and J by 5 bases, and 10 bases separated the two germline ends. This CDR3 is built from 13 residues. This chain's CDR3 is CASSSNRGDTQYF. Here the CDR3 DNA reads TGTGCCAGCAGTTCCAACCGAGGAGATACGCAGTATTTT.

The chain couples TRBV6-5 to TRBJ1-1; possible D gene TRBD1, 5 bases. The ends were cut back, 2 bases at V and 7 bases at J, with 17 bases in the middle. Germline-derived CDR1 and CDR2 are MNHEY and SVGAGI. This CDR3 has 15 residues. This CDR3 reads CASSYGPAGRGEAFF. The CDR3 bases are TGTGCCAGCAGTTACGGGCCTGCAGGGAGGGGTGAAGCTTTCTTT.

This sequence joins TRBV19 and TRBJ2-7, with 11 bases lining up with TRBD2. The CDR3 is 15 residues long. Germline V gene lookup returns CDR1 LNHDA and CDR2 SQIVND (reference sequence). V gave up 5 bases and J gave up 2 bases; unmatched junction bases: 5. In DNA form, the CDR3 reads TGTGCCAGTAGTGCCGGGACTAGCGGTACCTACGAGCAGTACTTC. Encoded protein: CASSAGTSGTYEQYF.

This rearrangement joins TRBV5-1 to TRBJ1-1; 8 positions match TRBD1. This CDR3 is built from 22 residues. The V segment lost 1 base and the J segment 0 bases; nucleotides outside the gene matches: 23. From germline, CDR1 is SGHRS and CDR2 YFSETQ. CDR3 coding DNA: TGCGCCAGCAGCTTGAAATCCTGGACAGGGTCCCGATTACAGACCCTGAACACTGAAGCTTTCTTT. Protein sequence: CASSLKSWTGSRLQTLNTEAFF.

The rearrangement joins TRBV2 to TRBJ2-1, with no clear D. In germline, CDR1 is SNHLY, CDR2 FYNNEI. Between the trimmed V and J ends, which lost 3 bases and 4 bases, there was a span of 10 bases. The CDR3 runs 14 residues. The CDR3 region is CASSDLVVYNEQFF. DNA for the CDR3: TGTGCCAGCAGTGACTTGGTAGTTTACAATGAGCAGTTCTTC. Looking up the rest from reference TRBV2 and TRBJ2-1 gives the full variable domain: EPEVTQTPSHQVTQMGQEVILRCVPISNHLYFYWYRQILGQKVEFLVSFYNNEISEKSEIFDDQFSVERPDGSNFTLKIRSTKLEDSAMYFCASSDLVVYNEQFFGPGTRLTVL.

The chain carries TRBV5-1 and TRBJ2-1; 9 bases line up with TRBD2. Germline V lookup: CDR1 SGHRS, CDR2 YFSETQ. After removal of 0 bases from V and 8 bases from J, the junction contained 6 bases not matched to a gene. This CDR3 comprises 15 residues. CDR3 region: CASSLVREGLDEQFF. CDR3 coding DNA: TGCGCCAGCAGCTTGGTGCGGGAGGGCCTCGATGAGCAGTTCTTC.

The chain is built from TRBV3-1 (or the pseudogene TRBV3-2) and TRBJ1-1; D is uncertain. V lost 1 base to trimming and J lost 6 bases, with 12 bases between them. The CDR3 has 14 residues. CDR1 is LGHDT and CDR2 is YNNKEL in the germline V gene (reference sequence). CDR3 coding DNA: TGTGCCAGCAGCCAAGTATCGGGGTACCCTGAAGCTTTCTTT. Translated: CASSQVSGYPEAFF.

The gene calls are TRBV25-1 and TRBJ2-5; no reliable D call. This CDR3 contains 10 residues. With 5 bases removed from V and 5 bases from J, the gap between germline ends came to 3 bases. CDR1 MGHDK and CDR2 SYGVNS come from the germline V gene. DNA of the CDR3: TGTGCCAGCAGTCGGGAGACCCAGTACTTC. Translating it yields CASSRETQYF.

The V call is TRBV9, the J call TRBJ1-5; no clear D. Per germline, CDR1 SGDLS and CDR2 YYNGEE. The CDR3 totals 14 residues. Trimming stripped 0 bases from V and 2 bases from J, with 6 bases between. The CDR3 nucleotides are TGTGCCAGCAGCGTAGGACATGGCAATCAGCCCCAGCATTTT. Its protein product is CASSVGHGNQPQHF.

This chain links TRBV18 with TRBJ1-4; TRBD1 matches at 7 bases. Per germline, CDR1 KGHSH and CDR2 LQKENI. Germline trimming cut 2 bases from V and 0 bases from J; bases unmatched to any gene: 0. The CDR3 has 15 residues. This chain's CDR3 is CASSPGQATNEKLFF. The DNA of the CDR3 is TGTGCCAGCTCACCAGGACAGGCAACTAATGAAAAACTGTTTTTT.

V is TRBV5-4 and J is TRBJ1-4; the match to TRBD1 covers 7 bases. Germline CDR1 SGHNT, CDR2 YYREEE (reference sequence). V shed 3 bases and J 1 base; nucleotides not matched to a gene: 6. The CDR3 has 16 residues. The chain's CDR3 is CASSYRQGGTNEKLFF. For the CDR3, the DNA is TGTGCCAGCAGCTACAGACAGGGAGGAACTAATGAAAAACTGTTTTTT.

The chain has TRBV7-6 and TRBJ1-5, with 9 bases matching TRBD1. V lost 5 bases, J lost 6 bases, and 8 bases stayed unmatched. This CDR3 spans 15 amino acids. Germline values: CDR1 SGHVS, CDR2 FNYEAQ. The CDR3 nucleotides read TGTGCCAGCAGCCCCGGGACAGGGACGGGTCAGCCCCAGCATTTT. It is translated as CASSPGTGTGQPQHF.

The rearrangement uses TRBV29-1 and TRBJ2-5; D remains unclear. This CDR3 is built from 12 residues. Germline CDR1 is SQVTM and CDR2 is ANQGSEA. Trimming left V 4 bases short and J 2 bases short, with 8 bases between. The CDR3 reads CSVAAVQETQYF. In nucleotides, the CDR3 is TGCAGCGTTGCGGCGGTACAAGAGACCCAGTACTTC.

The rearrangement links TRBV10-2 to TRBJ1-6, with TRBD1 matching over 7 bases. CDR1 and CDR2 from the germline V gene are WSHSY and SAAADI. CDR3 length: 15 residues. After removal of 6 bases from V and 9 bases from J, the junction contained 11 bases not matched to a gene. CDR3: CASREAGTVGSPLHF. The CDR3 DNA follows: TGCGCCAGCAGGGAAGCCGGGACAGTCGGTTCACCCCTCCACTTT.

The CDR3 reads CASSQSPRGLNYNEQFF. Here the CDR3 DNA reads TGTGCCAGCAGCCAGTCTCCCAGGGGGCTTAACTACAATGAGCAGTTCTTC. The chain is built from TRBV3-1 (or the pseudogene TRBV3-2) and TRBJ2-1; 8 bases are a match to TRBD1. Germline lookup yields CDR1 LGHDT and CDR2 YNNKEL (reference sequence). CDR3 size: 17 residues. The V gene end was trimmed by 3 bases and the J gene end by 3 bases; junction bases not matched to a gene: 10.

This clone was counted a few times. The chain is built from TRBV5-1 and TRBJ2-3; 8 nucleotides agree with TRBD1. The V segment lost 4 bases and the J segment 6 bases; nucleotides outside the gene matches: 10. CDR3 size: 15 residues. Per the germline V gene, CDR1 is SGHRS and CDR2 is YFSETQ. In DNA, the CDR3 is TGCGCCAGCAGCCCGGCCCAGGGGGCGCGTGATACGCAGTATTTT. Translation: CASSPAQGARDTQYF.